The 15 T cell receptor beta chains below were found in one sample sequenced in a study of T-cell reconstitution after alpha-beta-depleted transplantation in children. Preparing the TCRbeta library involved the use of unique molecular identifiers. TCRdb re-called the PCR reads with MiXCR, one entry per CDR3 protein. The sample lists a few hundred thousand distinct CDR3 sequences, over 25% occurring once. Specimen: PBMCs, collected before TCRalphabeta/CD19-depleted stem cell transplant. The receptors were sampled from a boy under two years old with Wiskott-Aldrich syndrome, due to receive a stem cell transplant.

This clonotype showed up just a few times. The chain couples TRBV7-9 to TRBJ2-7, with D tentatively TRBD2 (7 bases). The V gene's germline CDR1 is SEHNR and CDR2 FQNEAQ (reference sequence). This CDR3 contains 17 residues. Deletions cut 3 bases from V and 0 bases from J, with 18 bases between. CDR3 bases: TGTGCCAGCAGCTTTGGCGGTGGGGGGGCAAGCTCCTACGAGCAGTACTTC. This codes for CASSFGGGGASSYEQYF. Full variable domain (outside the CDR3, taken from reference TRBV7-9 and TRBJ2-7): DTGVSQNPRHKITKRGQNVTFRCDPISEHNRLYWYRQTLGQGPEFLTYFQNEAQLEKSRLLSDRFSAERPKGSFSTLEIQRTEQGDSAMYLCASSFGGGGASSYEQYFGPGTRLTVT.

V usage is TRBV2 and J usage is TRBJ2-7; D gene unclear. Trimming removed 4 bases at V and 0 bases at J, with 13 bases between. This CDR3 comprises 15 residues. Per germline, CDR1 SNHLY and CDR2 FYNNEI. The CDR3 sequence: CASSVSRASSYEQYF. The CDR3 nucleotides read TGTGCCAGCAGTGTCTCAAGGGCGAGCTCCTACGAGCAGTACTTC.

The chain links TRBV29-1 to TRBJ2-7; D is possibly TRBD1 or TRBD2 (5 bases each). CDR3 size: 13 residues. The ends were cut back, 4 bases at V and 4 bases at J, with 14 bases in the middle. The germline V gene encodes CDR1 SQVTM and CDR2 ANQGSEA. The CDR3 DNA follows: TGCAGCGTTGCACCGGGACCAGCATACGAGCAGTACTTC. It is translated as CSVAPGPAYEQYF.

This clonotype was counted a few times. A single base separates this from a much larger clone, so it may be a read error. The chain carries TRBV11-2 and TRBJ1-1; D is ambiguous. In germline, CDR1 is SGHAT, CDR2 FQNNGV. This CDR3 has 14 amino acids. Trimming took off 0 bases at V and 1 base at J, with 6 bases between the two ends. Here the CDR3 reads CASSLDGPNTEAFF. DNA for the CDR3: TGTGCCAGCAGCTTAGATGGCCCGAACACTGAAGCTTTCTTT.

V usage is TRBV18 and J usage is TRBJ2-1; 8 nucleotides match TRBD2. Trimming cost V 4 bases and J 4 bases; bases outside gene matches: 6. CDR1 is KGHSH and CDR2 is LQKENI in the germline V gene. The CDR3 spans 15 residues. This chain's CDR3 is CASSRTGTSYNEQFF. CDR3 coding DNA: TGTGCCAGCTCACGCACCGGGACTAGTTACAATGAGCAGTTCTTC.

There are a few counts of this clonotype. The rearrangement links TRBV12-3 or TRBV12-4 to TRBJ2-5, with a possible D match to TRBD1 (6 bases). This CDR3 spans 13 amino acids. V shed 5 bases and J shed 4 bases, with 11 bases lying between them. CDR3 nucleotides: TGTGCCAGCAGTGTCGACAGGAGAGAGACCCAGTACTTC. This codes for CASSVDRRETQYF.

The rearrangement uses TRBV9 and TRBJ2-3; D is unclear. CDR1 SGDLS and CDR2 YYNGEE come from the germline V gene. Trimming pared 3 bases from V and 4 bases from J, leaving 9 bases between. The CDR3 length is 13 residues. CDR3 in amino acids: CASSAIRADTQYF. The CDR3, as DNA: TGTGCCAGCAGCGCCATTCGAGCAGATACGCAGTATTTT.

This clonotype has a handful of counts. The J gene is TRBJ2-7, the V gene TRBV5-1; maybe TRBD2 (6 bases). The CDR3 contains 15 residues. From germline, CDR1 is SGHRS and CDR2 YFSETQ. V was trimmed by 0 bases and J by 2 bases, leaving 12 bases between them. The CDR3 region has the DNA TGCGCCAGCAGCTTGGTACCGGGAGTGGCCTACGAGCAGTACTTC. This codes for CASSLVPGVAYEQYF.

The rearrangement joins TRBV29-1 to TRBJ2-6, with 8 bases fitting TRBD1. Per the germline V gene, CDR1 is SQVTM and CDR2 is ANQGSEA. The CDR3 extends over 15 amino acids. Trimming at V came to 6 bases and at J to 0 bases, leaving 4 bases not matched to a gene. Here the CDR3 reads CSVGTGHSGANVLTF. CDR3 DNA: TGCAGCGTCGGGACAGGCCACTCTGGGGCCAACGTCCTGACTTTC. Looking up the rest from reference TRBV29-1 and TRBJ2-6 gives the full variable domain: SAVISQKPSRDICQRGTSLTIQCQVDSQVTMMFWYRQQPGQSLTLIATANQGSEATYESGFVIDKFPISRPNLTFSTLTVSNMSPEDSSIYLCSVGTGHSGANVLTFGAGSRLTVL.

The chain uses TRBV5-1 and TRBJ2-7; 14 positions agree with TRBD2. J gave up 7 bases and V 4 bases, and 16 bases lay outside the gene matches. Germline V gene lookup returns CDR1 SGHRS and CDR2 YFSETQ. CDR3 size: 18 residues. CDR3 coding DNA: TGCGCCAGCAGCCTCAAGGGACTAGCGGGAGCCACCGGGGAAGAGCAGTACTTC. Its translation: CASSLKGLAGATGEEQYF.

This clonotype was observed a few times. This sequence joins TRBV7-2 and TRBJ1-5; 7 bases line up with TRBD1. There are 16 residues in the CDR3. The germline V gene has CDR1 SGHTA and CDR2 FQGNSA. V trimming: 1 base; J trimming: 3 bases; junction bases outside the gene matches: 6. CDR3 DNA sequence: TGTGCCAGCAGCTTAGAGGCAGGGGGAGTCAATCAGCCCCAGCATTTT. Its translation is CASSLEAGGVNQPQHF.

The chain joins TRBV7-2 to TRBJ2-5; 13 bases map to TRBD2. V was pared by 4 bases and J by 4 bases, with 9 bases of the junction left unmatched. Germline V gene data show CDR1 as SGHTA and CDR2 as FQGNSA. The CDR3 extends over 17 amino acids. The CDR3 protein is CASSSSGLAGVGETQYF. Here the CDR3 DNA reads TGTGCCAGCAGCTCCTCAGGACTAGCGGGAGTGGGAGAGACCCAGTACTTC.

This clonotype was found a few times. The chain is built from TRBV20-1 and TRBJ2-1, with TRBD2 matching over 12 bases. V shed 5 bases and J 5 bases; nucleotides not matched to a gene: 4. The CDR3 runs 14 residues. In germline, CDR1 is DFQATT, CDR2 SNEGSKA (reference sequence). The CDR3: CSALAGGIHNEQFF. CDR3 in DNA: TGCAGTGCTCTAGCGGGAGGGATACACAATGAGCAGTTCTTC.

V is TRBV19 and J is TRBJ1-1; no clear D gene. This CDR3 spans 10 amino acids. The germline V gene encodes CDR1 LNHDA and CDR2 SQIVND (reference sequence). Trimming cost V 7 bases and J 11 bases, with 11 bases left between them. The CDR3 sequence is CASKEGRAFF. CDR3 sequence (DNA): TGTGCCAGTAAGGAGGGTCGTGCTTTCTTT.

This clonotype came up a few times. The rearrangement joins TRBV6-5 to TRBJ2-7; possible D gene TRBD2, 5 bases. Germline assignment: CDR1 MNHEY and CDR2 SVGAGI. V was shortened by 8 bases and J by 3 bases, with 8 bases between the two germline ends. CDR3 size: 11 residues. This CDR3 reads CASGGFYEQYF. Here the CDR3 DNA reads TGTGCCAGCGGCGGGTTCTACGAGCAGTACTTC.